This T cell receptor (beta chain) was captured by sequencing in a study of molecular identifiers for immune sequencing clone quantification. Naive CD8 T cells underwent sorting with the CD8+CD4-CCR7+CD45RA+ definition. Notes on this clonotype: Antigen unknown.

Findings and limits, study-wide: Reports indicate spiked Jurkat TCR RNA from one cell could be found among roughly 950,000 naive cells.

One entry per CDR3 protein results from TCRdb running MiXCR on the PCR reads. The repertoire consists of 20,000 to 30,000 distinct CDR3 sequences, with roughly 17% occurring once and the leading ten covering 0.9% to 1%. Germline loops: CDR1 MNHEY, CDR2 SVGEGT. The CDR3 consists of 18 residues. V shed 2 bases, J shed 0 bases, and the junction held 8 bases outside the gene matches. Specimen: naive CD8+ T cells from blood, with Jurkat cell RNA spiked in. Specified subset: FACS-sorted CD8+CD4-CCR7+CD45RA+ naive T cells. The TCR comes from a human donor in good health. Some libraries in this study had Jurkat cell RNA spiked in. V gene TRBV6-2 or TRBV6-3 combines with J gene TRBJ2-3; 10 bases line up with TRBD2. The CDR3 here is CASSYIAGGPFSTDTQYF. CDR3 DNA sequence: TGTGCCAGCAGTTACATAGCGGGGGGACCCTTTAGCACAGATACGCAGTATTTT.